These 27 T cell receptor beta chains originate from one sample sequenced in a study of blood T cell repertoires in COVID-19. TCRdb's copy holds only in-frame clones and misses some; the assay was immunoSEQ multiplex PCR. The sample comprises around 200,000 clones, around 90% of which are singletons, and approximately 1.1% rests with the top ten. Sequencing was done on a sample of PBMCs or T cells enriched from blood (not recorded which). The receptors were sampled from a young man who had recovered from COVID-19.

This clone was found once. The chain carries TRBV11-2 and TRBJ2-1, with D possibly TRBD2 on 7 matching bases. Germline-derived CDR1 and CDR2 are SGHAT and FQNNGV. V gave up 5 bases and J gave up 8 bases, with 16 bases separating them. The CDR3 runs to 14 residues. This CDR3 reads CASSPYGGAYEQFF. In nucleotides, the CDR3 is TGTGCCAGCAGCCCCTATGGGGGGGCCTATGAGCAGTTCTTC.

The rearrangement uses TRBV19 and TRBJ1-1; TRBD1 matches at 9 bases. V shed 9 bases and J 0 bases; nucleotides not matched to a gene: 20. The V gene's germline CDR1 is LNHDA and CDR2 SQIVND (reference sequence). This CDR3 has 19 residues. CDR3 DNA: TGTGCCAGCTACCCCTCCTTTCTGGGACAGGGACTGATGAACACTGAAGCTTTCTTT. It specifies CASYPSFLGQGLMNTEAFF. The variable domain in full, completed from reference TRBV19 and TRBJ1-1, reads DGGITQSPKYLFRKEGQNVTLSCEQNLNHDAMYWYRQDPGQGLRLIYYSQIVNDFQKGDIAEGYSVSREKKESFPLTVTSAQKNPTAFYLCASYPSFLGQGLMNTEAFFGQGTRLTVV.

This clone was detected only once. CDR3 sequence: CAWSVGGAGGDTQYF. The CDR3 bases are TGTGCCTGGAGTGTAGGTGGGGCCGGTGGAGATACGCAGTATTTT. V and J are TRBV30 and TRBJ2-3; a possible D gene is TRBD1 (5 bases). V lost 0 bases to trimming and J lost 5 bases, with 15 bases between them. CDR1 is GTSNPN and CDR2 is SVGIG in the germline V gene (reference sequence). The CDR3 has 15 residues.

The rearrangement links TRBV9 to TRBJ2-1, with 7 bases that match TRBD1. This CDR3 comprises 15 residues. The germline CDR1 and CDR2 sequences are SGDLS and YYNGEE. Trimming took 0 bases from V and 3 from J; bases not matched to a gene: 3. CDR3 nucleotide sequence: TGTGCCAGCAGCGTAGCCAGGGGGAACTACAATGAGCAGTTCTTC. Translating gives CASSVARGNYNEQFF.

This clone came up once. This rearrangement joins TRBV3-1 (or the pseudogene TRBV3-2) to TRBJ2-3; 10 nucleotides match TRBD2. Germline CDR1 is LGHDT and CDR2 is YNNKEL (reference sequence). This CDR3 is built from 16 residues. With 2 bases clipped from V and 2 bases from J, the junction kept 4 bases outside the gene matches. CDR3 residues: CASSQTSGVYTDTQYF. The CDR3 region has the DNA TGTGCCAGCAGCCAAACTAGCGGGGTGTACACAGATACGCAGTATTTT.

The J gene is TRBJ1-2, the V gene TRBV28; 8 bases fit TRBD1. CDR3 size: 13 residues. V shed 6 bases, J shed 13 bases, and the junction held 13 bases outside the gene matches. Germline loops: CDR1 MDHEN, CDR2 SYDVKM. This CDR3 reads CASSDTGGWHVTF. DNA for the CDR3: TGTGCCAGCAGCGATACAGGGGGATGGCATGTCACCTTC.

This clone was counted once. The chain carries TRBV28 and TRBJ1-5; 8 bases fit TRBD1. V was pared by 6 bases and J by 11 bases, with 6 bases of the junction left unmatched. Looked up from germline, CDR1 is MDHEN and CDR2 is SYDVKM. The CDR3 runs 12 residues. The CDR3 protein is CASSPYRGAQHF. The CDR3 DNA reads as TGTGCCAGCAGCCCATACAGGGGGGCCCAGCATTTT. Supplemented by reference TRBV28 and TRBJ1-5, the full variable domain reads DVKVTQSSRYLVKRTGEKVFLECVQDMDHENMFWYRQDPGLGLRLIYFSYDVKMKEKGDIPEGYSVSREKKERFSLILESASTNQTSMYLCASSPYRGAQHFGDGTRLSIL.

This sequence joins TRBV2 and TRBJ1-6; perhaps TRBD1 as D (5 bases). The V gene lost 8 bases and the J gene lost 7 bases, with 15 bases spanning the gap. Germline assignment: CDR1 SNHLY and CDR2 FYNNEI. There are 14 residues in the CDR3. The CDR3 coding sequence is TGTGCCAGCGGGCGGCAGGGAAACAATTCACCCCTCCACTTT. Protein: CASGRQGNNSPLHF.

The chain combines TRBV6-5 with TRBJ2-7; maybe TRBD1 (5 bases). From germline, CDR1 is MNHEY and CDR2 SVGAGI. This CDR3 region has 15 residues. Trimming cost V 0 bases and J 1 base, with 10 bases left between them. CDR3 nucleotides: TGTGCCAGCAGTTACTCGACCTCAGGGTCCTACGAGCAGTACTTC. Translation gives CASSYSTSGSYEQYF.

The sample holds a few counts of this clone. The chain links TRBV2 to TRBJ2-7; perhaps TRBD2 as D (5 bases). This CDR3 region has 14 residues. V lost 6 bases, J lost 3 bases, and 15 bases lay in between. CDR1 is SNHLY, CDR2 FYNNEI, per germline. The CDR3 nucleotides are TGTGCCAGCAGAGACTACCCAAACTTCTACGAGCAGTACTTC. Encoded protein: CASRDYPNFYEQYF.

CDR3 sequence reads: CASSQVRRPSGNNEQFF. CDR3 coding DNA: TGTGCCAGCAGCCAAGTTAGGCGCCCTAGCGGGAACAATGAGCAGTTCTTC. This rearrangement joins TRBV14 to TRBJ2-1; 9 nucleotides line up with TRBD2. V shed 1 base and J 5 bases; nucleotides not matched to a gene: 9. The CDR3 consists of 17 residues. Germline V gene lookup returns CDR1 SGHDN and CDR2 FVKESK.

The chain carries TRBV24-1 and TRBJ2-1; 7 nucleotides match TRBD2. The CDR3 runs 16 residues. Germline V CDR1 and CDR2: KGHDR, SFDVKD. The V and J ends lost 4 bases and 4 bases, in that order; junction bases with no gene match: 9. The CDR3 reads CATSEPTGGGYNEQFF. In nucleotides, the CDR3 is TGTGCCACCAGTGAGCCCACTGGCGGGGGATACAATGAGCAGTTCTTC.

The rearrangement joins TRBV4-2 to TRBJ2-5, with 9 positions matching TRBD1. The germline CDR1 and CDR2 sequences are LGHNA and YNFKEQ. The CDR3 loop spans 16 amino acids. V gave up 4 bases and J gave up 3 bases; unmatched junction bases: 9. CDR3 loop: CASSPADRGREETQYF. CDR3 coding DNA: TGTGCCAGCAGCCCCGCCGACAGGGGGAGAGAAGAGACCCAGTACTTC.

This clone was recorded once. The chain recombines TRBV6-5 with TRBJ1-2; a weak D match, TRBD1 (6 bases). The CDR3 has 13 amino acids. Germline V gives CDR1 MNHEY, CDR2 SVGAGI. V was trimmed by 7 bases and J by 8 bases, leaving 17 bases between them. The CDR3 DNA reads TGTGCCAGCAAACAGGGTTTGGGGGACGGCTACACCTTC. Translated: CASKQGLGDGYTF.

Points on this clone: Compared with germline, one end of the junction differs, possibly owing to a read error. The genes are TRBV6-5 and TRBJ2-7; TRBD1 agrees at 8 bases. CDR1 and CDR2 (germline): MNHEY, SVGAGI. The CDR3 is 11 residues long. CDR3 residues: CAIDRGGSSWF. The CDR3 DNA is TGTGCCATTGACAGGGGTGGATCGAGTTGGTTC.

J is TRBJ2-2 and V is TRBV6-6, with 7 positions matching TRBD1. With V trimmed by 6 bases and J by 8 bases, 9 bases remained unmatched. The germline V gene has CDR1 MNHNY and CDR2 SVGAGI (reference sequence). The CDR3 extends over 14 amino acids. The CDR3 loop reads CASSSDRVGGELFF. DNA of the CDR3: TGTGCCAGCAGCTCCGACAGGGTTGGGGGGGAGCTGTTTTTT.

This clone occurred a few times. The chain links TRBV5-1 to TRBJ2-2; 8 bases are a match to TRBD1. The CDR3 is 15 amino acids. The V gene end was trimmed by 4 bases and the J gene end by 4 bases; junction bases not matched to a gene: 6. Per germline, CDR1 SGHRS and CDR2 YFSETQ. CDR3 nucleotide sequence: TGCGCCAGCAGCCACGGGACAGGAAGCACCGGGGAGCTGTTTTTT. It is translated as CASSHGTGSTGELFF.

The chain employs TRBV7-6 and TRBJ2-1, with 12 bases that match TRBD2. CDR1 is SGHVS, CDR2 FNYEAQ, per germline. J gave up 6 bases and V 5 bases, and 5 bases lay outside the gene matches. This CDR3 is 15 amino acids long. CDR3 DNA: TGTGCCAGCAGCGGAGGACTAGCGGGGATCAATGAGCAGTTCTTC. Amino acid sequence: CASSGGLAGINEQFF.

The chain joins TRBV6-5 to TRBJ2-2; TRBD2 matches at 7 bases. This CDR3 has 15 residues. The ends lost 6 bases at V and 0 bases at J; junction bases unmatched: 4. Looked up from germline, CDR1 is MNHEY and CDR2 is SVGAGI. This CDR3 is CASRRAGSNTGELFF. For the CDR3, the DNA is TGTGCCAGCAGAAGAGCGGGATCGAACACCGGGGAGCTGTTTTTT.

The CDR3 loop is CASSPPAGFLSDTQYF. For the CDR3, the DNA is TGTGCCAGCTCACCACCGGCCGGGTTTCTATCAGATACGCAGTATTTT. The V and J genes are TRBV18 and TRBJ2-3; no definite D call. The CDR3 runs to 16 residues. V shed 0 bases and J shed 4 bases, with 14 bases lying between them. Germline-derived CDR1 and CDR2 are KGHSH and LQKENI.

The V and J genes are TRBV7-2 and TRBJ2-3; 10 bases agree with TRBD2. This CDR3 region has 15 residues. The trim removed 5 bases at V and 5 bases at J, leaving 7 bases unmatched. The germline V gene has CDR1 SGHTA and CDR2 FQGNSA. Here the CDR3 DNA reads TGTGCCAGCAGCCCGCAGCGGGGGGGTCAAGATACGCAGTATTTT. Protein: CASSPQRGGQDTQYF.

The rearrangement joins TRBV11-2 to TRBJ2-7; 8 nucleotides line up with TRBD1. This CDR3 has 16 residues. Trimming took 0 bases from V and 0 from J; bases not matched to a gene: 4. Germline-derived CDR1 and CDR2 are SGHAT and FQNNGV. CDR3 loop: CASSLERDRNSYEQYF. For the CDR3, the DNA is TGTGCCAGCAGCTTAGAAAGGGACAGGAACTCCTACGAGCAGTACTTC.

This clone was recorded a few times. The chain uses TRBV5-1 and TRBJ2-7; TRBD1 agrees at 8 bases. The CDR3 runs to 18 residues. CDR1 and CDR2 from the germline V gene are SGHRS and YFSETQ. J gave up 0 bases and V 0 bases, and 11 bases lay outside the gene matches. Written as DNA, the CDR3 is TGCGCCAGCAGCTTGGGGACAGGGCTGCTCCTAAGCTCCTACGAGCAGTACTTC. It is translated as CASSLGTGLLLSSYEQYF.

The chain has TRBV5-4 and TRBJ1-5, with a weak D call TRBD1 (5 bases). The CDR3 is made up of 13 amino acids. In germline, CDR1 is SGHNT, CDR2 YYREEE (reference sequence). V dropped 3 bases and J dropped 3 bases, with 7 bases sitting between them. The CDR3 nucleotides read TGTGCCAGCAGCTCAGGGTCCAATCAGCCCCAGCATTTT. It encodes CASSSGSNQPQHF.

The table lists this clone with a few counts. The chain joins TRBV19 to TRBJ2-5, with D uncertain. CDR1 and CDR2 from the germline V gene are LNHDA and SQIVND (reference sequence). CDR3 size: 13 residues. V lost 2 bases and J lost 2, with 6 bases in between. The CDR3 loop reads CASSIKLQETQYF. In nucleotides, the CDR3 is TGTGCCAGTAGTATAAAACTACAAGAGACCCAGTACTTC.

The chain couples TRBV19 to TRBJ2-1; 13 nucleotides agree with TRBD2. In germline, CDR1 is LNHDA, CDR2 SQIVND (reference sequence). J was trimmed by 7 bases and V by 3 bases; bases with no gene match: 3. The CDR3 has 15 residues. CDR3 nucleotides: TGTGCCAGTAGTATCGGGACTAGCGGGAAGAATGAGCAGTTCTTC. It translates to CASSIGTSGKNEQFF.

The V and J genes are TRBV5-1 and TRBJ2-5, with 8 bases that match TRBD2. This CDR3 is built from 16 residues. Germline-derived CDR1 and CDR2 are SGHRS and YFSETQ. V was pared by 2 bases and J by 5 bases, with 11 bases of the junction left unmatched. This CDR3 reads CASSLGYSGVHETQYF. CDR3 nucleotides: TGCGCCAGCAGCTTAGGGTATAGCGGGGTCCACGAGACCCAGTACTTC.